This T cell receptor (beta chain) is drawn from a study of cytomegalovirus exposure and HLA in healthy donors. At the level of the study: About 180 million T cells yielded 100 million or so unique TCR beta sequences in earlier analysis.

Germline V lookup: CDR1 SGHRS, CDR2 YFSETQ. The CDR3 totals 16 residues. Trimming removed 3 bases from V and 2 bases from J; junction bases left unmatched: 4. Primers included in the PCR were 60 Vbeta and 13 Jbeta primers. Some clones are missing from TCRdb's copy, which holds only in-frame ones; the method was immunoSEQ multiplex PCR. This sample has around 140,000 clones, with around four fifths found just once. This chain uses TRBV5-1 with TRBJ2-3; 12 bases fit TRBD1. The receptor was isolated from a woman aged 45-60 years in good health and CMV-seropositive. The sequencing input was PBMCs. The CDR3 DNA follows: TGCGCCAGCAGCTGGGGACAGGGGGCTATCACAGATACGCAGTATTTT. Protein sequence: CASSWGQGAITDTQYF.